The clone carrying this T cell receptor (beta chain) has a count of ten or more. Its antigen is not known. J was trimmed by 6 bases and V by 5 bases; bases with no gene match: 17. The germline V gene has CDR1 SGHAT and CDR2 FQDESV (reference sequence). The CDR3 extends over 17 amino acids. Amplifying from RNA transcripts, the study obtained TCR beta CDR3 regions. After a first-round RT-PCR with HTBI primers, a second-round multiplex PCR was run. From the multiplex PCR reads, TCRdb called clonotypes with MiXCR, one entry per CDR3 protein. The sample holds about 400,000 distinct CDR3 sequences, around 16% seen once. This sample was taken from a study of Graves' ophthalmopathy and Graves' hyperthyroidism. Ophthalmopathy donors' eye disease showed moderate-to-severe activity, CAS of at least 3, NOSPECS of at least 4 and duration under 3 months. Excluded: other autoimmune disease, uncontrolled infection, pregnancy or lactation. Patients were diagnosed from clinical symptoms, serum thyroxine, TRAb, thyroid ultrasound and orbital computed tomography.

Points from the study as a whole: Discriminating ophthalmopathy from stable hyperthyroidism, a 13-signature model attained a sensitivity of 85% to 90% and a specificity of about 81%.

J is TRBJ1-2 and V is TRBV11-1; 8 bases are shared with TRBD1. The TCR sequence derives from a woman between 18 and 29 years old with Graves' ophthalmopathy. The sample was peripheral blood. The CDR3 here is CASSRRTGPAVTHGYTF. The CDR3, as DNA: TGTGCCAGCAGCCGCAGGACAGGGCCGGCCGTTACTCATGGCTACACCTTC.